The 26 T cell receptor beta chains below were found in one sample sequenced in a study of human T cells and chemical hapten exposure. MiXCR, applied by TCRdb to the RACE reads, yields one record per CDR3 protein. The sample lists about 77,000 distinct CDR3 sequences, about 8.6% seen once, with 1.5% to 2% in the top ten. Time point of the sample: healthy volunteer bleed at 6 weeks. The starting material, unfractionated whole blood, was used for total RNA extraction. The material sequenced was whole blood. These TCRs come from a female donor in good health. Some clones in this sample may be carry-over from other donors' samples.

This clonotype was seen at least ten times. This rearrangement joins TRBV28 to TRBJ1-5, with unresolved D. The V gene's germline CDR1 is MDHEN and CDR2 SYDVKM. This CDR3 has 13 amino acids. Trimming removed 5 bases from V and 9 bases from J, with 14 bases in between. CDR3 in DNA: TGTGCCAGCAGTCCTGTTAAGGGTCCGCCCCAGCATTTT. It codes for CASSPVKGPPQHF.

This clonotype turned up a few times. CDR3 DNA: TGTGCCAGCAGCCAAACCAGAGGGGAAAGAAGATACAATGAGCAGTTCTTC. This sequence encodes CASSQTRGERRYNEQFF. The gene calls are TRBV14 and TRBJ2-1, with D perhaps given as TRBD1 or TRBD2 (5 bases each). The V end was cut by 2 bases, the J end by 4 bases, with 18 bases between. In germline, CDR1 is SGHDN, CDR2 FVKESK. There are 17 residues in the CDR3.

The J gene is TRBJ2-7, the V gene TRBV20-1; TRBD1 or TRBD2 may be the D gene (6 bases each). Trimming pared 0 bases from V and 7 bases from J, leaving 16 bases between. This CDR3 has 14 residues. Germline assignment: CDR1 DFQATT and CDR2 SNEGSKA (reference sequence). The CDR3 sequence: CSARDPQGGGEQYF. For the CDR3, the DNA is TGCAGTGCTAGAGATCCCCAAGGGGGAGGTGAGCAGTACTTC.

This chain joins TRBV9 and TRBJ2-3, with 13 bases matching TRBD2. CDR3 length: 18 residues. Trimming at V came to 4 bases and at J to 5 bases, leaving 13 bases not matched to a gene. Germline assignment: CDR1 SGDLS and CDR2 YYNGEE. In DNA, the CDR3 is TGTGCCAGCAGCCCTCGGACTAGCGGGGGTTCCCCCGGAGATACGCAGTATTTT. Protein: CASSPRTSGGSPGDTQYF.

This clonotype was seen a few times. The rearrangement joins TRBV7-9 to TRBJ1-3; D gene ambiguous. V dropped 8 bases and J dropped 4 bases, with 15 bases sitting between them. The CDR3 spans 14 residues. The germline V gene encodes CDR1 SEHNR and CDR2 FQNEAQ (reference sequence). The CDR3 bases are TGTGCCAGCCAAAAGTCCAGTTGGGGAAACACCATATATTTT. As protein: CASQKSSWGNTIYF.

This clonotype was recorded at least ten times. The chain joins TRBV10-3 to TRBJ1-5; D might be TRBD1 (5 bases). Looked up from germline, CDR1 is ENHRY and CDR2 is SYGVKD. The CDR3 spans 13 residues. The V gene lost 0 bases and the J gene lost 10 bases, with 10 bases spanning the gap. In DNA, the CDR3 is TGTGCCATCAGTGAGTCCGGCGGGGGACCCCAGCATTTT. This encodes CAISESGGGPQHF.

A note on this clonotype: This clone may be a read error of a much larger clone one base away. V usage is TRBV6-4 and J usage is TRBJ1-1; 7 bases are a match to TRBD1. The CDR3 spans 14 residues. The germline gives CDR1 MRHNA, CDR2 SNTAGT. CDR3 in DNA: TGTGCCAGCAGTCCCGGGACAGACAACACTGAAGATTTCTTT. It specifies CASSPGTDNTEDFF.

This clonotype showed up just a few times. In DNA form, the CDR3 reads TGTGCCAGCAGCCTCGTTAAGCGAAACACCATATATTTT. Translating gives CASSLVKRNTIYF. V is TRBV5-6 and J is TRBJ1-3; D not resolved. Trimming removed 4 bases at V and 5 bases at J, with 10 bases between. Germline V gives CDR1 SGHDT, CDR2 YYEEEE. The CDR3 has 13 amino acids.

The V call is TRBV12-3 or TRBV12-4, the J call TRBJ2-3; the D gene is possibly TRBD1 (6 bases). The CDR3 runs to 13 residues. V dropped 5 bases and J dropped 5 bases, with 11 bases sitting between them. The CDR3: CASSTTGIDTQYF. For the CDR3, the DNA is TGTGCCAGCAGTACAACAGGGATAGATACGCAGTATTTT.

This clonotype was seen a handful of times. CDR3 DNA: TGTGCCAGCAGCCAAAATCGACTAGCGGGGTCGGGAGATACGCAGTATTTT. This gives the protein CASSQNRLAGSGDTQYF. V and J are TRBV7-2 and TRBJ2-3, with TRBD2 matching over 11 bases. The CDR3 covers 17 residues. Germline values: CDR1 SGHTA, CDR2 FQGNSA. The V segment lost 5 bases and the J segment 5 bases; nucleotides outside the gene matches: 12.

Comment on this clonotype: A much larger clonotype is one base distant, so this may be a read error. The CDR3 DNA reads as TGCAGTGCTCGAGGGAATAGCGGTTCCTACGAGCAGTACTTC. Translating gives CSARGNSGSYEQYF. V gene TRBV20-1 combines with J gene TRBJ2-7, with D possibly being TRBD2 (6 bases). Germline V gene sequence: CDR1 DFQATT, CDR2 SNEGSKA (reference sequence). V was shortened by 5 bases and J by 1 base, with 15 bases between the two germline ends. CDR3 length: 14 residues.

This clonotype appeared many times. The V gene is TRBV20-1, the J gene TRBJ1-4; D gene uncertain. V dropped 0 bases and J dropped 1 base, with 9 bases sitting between them. Germline CDR1 and CDR2: DFQATT and SNEGSKA (reference sequence). The CDR3 contains 15 residues. Here the CDR3 reads CSARDLGRTNEKLFF. DNA for the CDR3: TGCAGTGCTAGAGATCTGGGTCGAACTAATGAAAAACTGTTTTTT.

In its sample, this clonotype was seen many times. In DNA, the CDR3 is TGTGCCATCAGTGCGGACAGTGGGTACGAGCAGTACTTC. Its translation: CAISADSGYEQYF. The V call is TRBV10-3, the J call TRBJ2-7, with D perhaps matching TRBD1 (6 bases). Germline V CDR1 and CDR2: ENHRY, SYGVKD. Trimming pared 4 bases from V and 4 bases from J, leaving 11 bases between. CDR3 length: 13 amino acids.

This clonotype appeared a few times. The rearrangement links TRBV7-8 to TRBJ2-3; 10 positions match TRBD2. Looked up from germline, CDR1 is SGHVS and CDR2 is FQNEAQ. The CDR3 has 19 amino acids. Trimming cost V 1 base and J 2 bases; bases outside gene matches: 12. The CDR3 spells CASSLGLAGDRWVTDTQYF. The DNA for the CDR3 is TGTGCCAGCAGCTTAGGTCTAGCGGGGGATCGGTGGGTCACAGATACGCAGTATTTT. Complete variable domain (other parts from reference TRBV7-8 and TRBJ2-3): GAGVSQSPRYKVAKRGQDVALRCDPISGHVSLFWYQQALGQGPEFLTYFQNEAQLDKSGLPSDRFFAERPEGSVSTLKIQRTQQEDSAVYLCASSLGLAGDRWVTDTQYFGPGTRLTVL.

This clonotype was seen many times. The chain joins TRBV9 to TRBJ2-2; TRBD2 might be the D (5 bases). The CDR3 sequence is 18 residues long. Trimming cost V 0 bases and J 4 bases, with 19 bases left between them. Germline V gene data show CDR1 as SGDLS and CDR2 as YYNGEE. The CDR3 loop reads CASSVAPLGITSTGELFF. CDR3 bases: TGTGCCAGCAGCGTAGCTCCACTAGGCATAACTAGCACCGGGGAGCTGTTTTTT.

In its sample, this clonotype was seen many times. The chain has TRBV27 and TRBJ2-3, with D unclear. V was cut by 1 base and J by 1 base, with 9 bases left in between. The CDR3 contains 15 residues. Looked up from germline, CDR1 is MNHEY and CDR2 is SMNVEV (reference sequence). The CDR3 DNA reads as TGTGCCAGCAGTTTATACAGTCTCCGCACAGATACGCAGTATTTT. Translated, it gives CASSLYSLRTDTQYF.

Ten or more counts support this clonotype. The genes are TRBV7-2 and TRBJ1-1; unclear D gene. This CDR3 is 14 amino acids long. Trimming cost V 1 base and J 5 bases, with 11 bases left between them. From germline, CDR1 is SGHTA and CDR2 FQGNSA. In DNA form, the CDR3 reads TGTGCCAGCAGCTTAGTAGGAGAAGTGACTGAAGCTTTCTTT. The encoded protein is CASSLVGEVTEAFF. The full variable domain, its missing parts supplied by reference TRBV7-2 and TRBJ1-1, is GAGVSQSPSNKVTEKGKDVELRCDPISGHTALYWYRQSLGQGLEFLIYFQGNSAPDKSGLPSDRFSAERTGGSVSTLTIQRTQQEDSAVYLCASSLVGEVTEAFFGQGTRLTVV.

This clonotype showed up many times. The chain has TRBV7-8 and TRBJ1-5; 8 bases are a match to TRBD1. Germline-derived CDR1 and CDR2 are SGHVS and FQNEAQ. The junction had 13 bases not matched to a gene; V was cut back by 5 bases and J by 4 bases. The CDR3 has 17 amino acids. In nucleotides, the CDR3 is TGTGCCAGCAGCCCGCTCTCGGGACAGGCTTCTAATCAGCCCCAGCATTTT. It encodes CASSPLSGQASNQPQHF.

This clonotype appeared many times. This chain joins TRBV24-1 and TRBJ2-3, with 7 bases that match TRBD2. CDR3 size: 13 residues. The germline V gene has CDR1 KGHDR and CDR2 SFDVKD. V gave up 9 bases and J gave up 2 bases; unmatched junction bases: 4. CDR3 in amino acids: CATGTTNTDTQYF. The CDR3 bases are TGTGCCACCGGGACTACGAACACAGATACGCAGTATTTT.

The chain employs TRBV5-5 and TRBJ2-7, with 8 bases aligning to TRBD2. Germline V gives CDR1 SGHKS, CDR2 YYEKEE (reference sequence). The CDR3 is 15 amino acids. Unmatched junction bases numbered 4, after V lost 0 bases and J lost 2 bases. DNA of the CDR3: TGTGCCAGCAGCTTGGTAGCGGGGAGCCCCTACGAGCAGTACTTC. Amino acid sequence: CASSLVAGSPYEQYF.

The chain links TRBV3-1 to TRBJ2-7; D unresolved. Trimming pared 4 bases from V and 4 bases from J, leaving 8 bases between. The CDR3 length is 12 residues. Germline CDR1 reads LGHDT; CDR2 reads YNNKEL (reference sequence). Here the CDR3 DNA reads TGTGCCAGCAGCCGCCTTGTGTACGAGCAGTACTTC. Protein product: CASSRLVYEQYF.

The chain employs TRBV14 and TRBJ2-3; no clear D. CDR3 length equals 15 residues. Germline lookup yields CDR1 SGHDN and CDR2 FVKESK. Trimming shortened V by 4 bases and J by 0 bases, and 11 bases separated the two germline ends. CDR3 amino acids: CASSRDGKSTDTQYF. The CDR3 DNA follows: TGTGCCAGCAGCCGTGACGGCAAAAGCACAGATACGCAGTATTTT. The variable domain in full, with the rest retrieved from reference TRBV14 and TRBJ2-3, is EAGVTQFPSHSVIEKGQTVTLRCDPISGHDNLYWYRRVMGKEIKFLLHFVKESKQDESGMPNNRFLAERTGGTYSTLKVQPAELEDSGVYFCASSRDGKSTDTQYFGPGTRLTVL.

This clonotype has a handful of counts. This rearrangement joins TRBV7-9 to TRBJ1-1, with D possibly TRBD1 on 6 matching bases. CDR3 size: 12 residues. Deletions cut 2 bases from V and 8 bases from J, with 9 bases between. The germline V gene encodes CDR1 SEHNR and CDR2 FQNEAQ (reference sequence). In DNA form, the CDR3 reads TGTGCCAGCAGCTTATCTACAGGGGAAGCTTTCTTT. Encoded protein: CASSLSTGEAFF. Full variable domain (rest looked up from reference TRBV7-9 and TRBJ1-1): DTGVSQNPRHKITKRGQNVTFRCDPISEHNRLYWYRQTLGQGPEFLTYFQNEAQLEKSRLLSDRFSAERPKGSFSTLEIQRTEQGDSAMYLCASSLSTGEAFFGQGTRLTVV.

Many counts were recorded for this clonotype. The chain uses TRBV12-3 or TRBV12-4 and TRBJ1-5; maybe TRBD1 (6 bases). Trimming removed 6 bases at V and 2 bases at J, with 17 bases between. The CDR3 is 16 amino acids. The CDR3 here is CASSLGGAGGNQPQHF. The CDR3 nucleotides are TGTGCCAGCAGCCTAGGGGGGGCAGGGGGCAATCAGCCCCAGCATTTT.

Only a few counts were recorded for this clonotype. The CDR3 region has the DNA TGTGCCAGCAGCCGGGACTATTACACCGGGGAGCTGTTTTTT. Its protein product is CASSRDYYTGELFF. This chain connects TRBV25-1 to TRBJ2-2, with 7 bases aligning to TRBD2. V gave up 6 bases and J gave up 3 bases; unmatched junction bases: 4. The length of the CDR3 is 14 residues. Germline CDR1 reads MGHDK; CDR2 reads SYGVNS.

This chain connects TRBV12-3 or TRBV12-4 to TRBJ2-7; 7 bases fit TRBD1. Trimming took 6 bases from V and 6 from J; bases not matched to a gene: 8. The CDR3 loop spans 13 amino acids. In DNA, the CDR3 is TGTGCCAGCAGCCCCGTTTGGGACAGCGAGCAGTACTTC. Translated, it gives CASSPVWDSEQYF.